The TCR beta chain under discussion was sequenced for a study of OX40 agonist ivuxolimab in advanced cancers. Profiling relied on immunoSEQ multiplex PCR, and the TCRdb table lists in-frame clones only, not all of them. This sample yields approximately 100,000 clones, of which approximately 85% are seen a single time; about 4.1% belongs to the top ten. General study points: At 0.1 to 3.0 mg/kg, clonal expansion of CD4+ and CD8+ blood T cells had occurred by week 6. Antigen specificity remained undetermined for the expanded peripheral T cells. Relative to CD4+ cells, CD8+ T cells on average had more expanded clones.

V was clipped by 3 bases and J by 8 bases; unmatched bases: 10. Germline V gene data show CDR1 as LNHDA and CDR2 as SQIVND (reference sequence). This CDR3 spans 16 amino acids. In the case of this clone: Its antigen remains unidentified.

Patients with a history of autoimmune disease or on systemic immunosuppression were excluded. The clonotype comes from an adult with an advanced solid tumor such as melanoma, head and neck, liver or kidney cancer. Sequences were derived from CD4+ or CD8+ T cells sorted from blood, sampled in a trial of the OX40 agonist ivuxolimab. The V call is TRBV19, the J call TRBJ2-1; 10 bases are shared with TRBD2. CDR3 sequence: CASSIWASGSYYEQFF. CDR3 DNA sequence: TGTGCCAGTAGTATTTGGGCTAGCGGGAGTTACTATGAGCAGTTCTTC.